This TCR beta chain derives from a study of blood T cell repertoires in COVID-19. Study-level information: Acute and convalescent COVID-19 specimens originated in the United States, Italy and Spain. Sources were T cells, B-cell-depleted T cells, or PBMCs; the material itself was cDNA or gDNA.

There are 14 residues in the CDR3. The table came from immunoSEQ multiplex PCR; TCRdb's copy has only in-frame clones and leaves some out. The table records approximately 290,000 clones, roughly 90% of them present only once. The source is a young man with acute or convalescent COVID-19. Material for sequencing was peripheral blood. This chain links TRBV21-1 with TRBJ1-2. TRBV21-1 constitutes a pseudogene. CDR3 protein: CASSNRKDYYGYTF. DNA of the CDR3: TGTGCCAGCAGCAATCGAAAGGACTACTATGGCTACACCTTC.